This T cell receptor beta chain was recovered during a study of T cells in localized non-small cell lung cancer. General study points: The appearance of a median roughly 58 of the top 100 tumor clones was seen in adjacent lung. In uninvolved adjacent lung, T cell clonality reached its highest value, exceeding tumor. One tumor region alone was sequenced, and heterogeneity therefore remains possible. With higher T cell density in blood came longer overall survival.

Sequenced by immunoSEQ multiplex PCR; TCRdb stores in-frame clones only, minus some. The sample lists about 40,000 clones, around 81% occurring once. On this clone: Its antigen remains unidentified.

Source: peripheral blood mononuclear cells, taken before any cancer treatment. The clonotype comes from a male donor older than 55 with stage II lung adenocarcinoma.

Here the CDR3 DNA reads TGTGCCAGCAGCGCCGCCGCGACAGGGCCGACTTCCTACGAGCAGTACTTC. Translating it yields CASSAAATGPTSYEQYF. This sequence joins TRBV9 and TRBJ2-7; 7 positions match TRBD1. Trimming cost V 3 bases and J 1 base; bases outside gene matches: 13. The CDR3 is 17 residues long. CDR1 and CDR2 (germline): SGDLS, YYNGEE.